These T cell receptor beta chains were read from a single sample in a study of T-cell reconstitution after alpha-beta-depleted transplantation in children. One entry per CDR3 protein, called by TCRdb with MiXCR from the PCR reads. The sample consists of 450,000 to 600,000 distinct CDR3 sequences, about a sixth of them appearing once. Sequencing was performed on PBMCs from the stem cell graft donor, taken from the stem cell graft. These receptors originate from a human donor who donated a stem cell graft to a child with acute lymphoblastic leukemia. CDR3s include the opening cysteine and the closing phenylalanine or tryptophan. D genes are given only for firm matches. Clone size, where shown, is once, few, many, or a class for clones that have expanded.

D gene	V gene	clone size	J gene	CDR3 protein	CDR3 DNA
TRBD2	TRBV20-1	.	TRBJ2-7	CSAVAGGPSYEQYF	TGCAGTGCTGTAGCGGGAGGGCCGTCGTACGAGCAGTACTTC
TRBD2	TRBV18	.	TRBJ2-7	CASSPIAGVSYEQYF	TGTGCCAGCTCACCGATAGCGGGAGTGTCCTACGAGCAGTACTTC
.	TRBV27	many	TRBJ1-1	CASSYLGLNTEAFF	TGTGCCAGCAGTTACCTCGGGCTTAACACTGAAGCTTTCTTT
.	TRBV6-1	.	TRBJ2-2	CASSSPQGFTGELFF	TGTGCCAGCAGCTCCCCCCAGGGGTTTACCGGGGAGCTGTTTTTT
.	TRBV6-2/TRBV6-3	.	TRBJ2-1	CASHTWMGEQFF	TGTGCCAGCCACACGTGGATGGGTGAGCAGTTCTTC
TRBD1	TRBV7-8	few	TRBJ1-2	CASSLYGTGSYYGYTF	TGTGCCAGCAGCCTATACGGGACAGGGTCCTACTATGGCTACACCTTC
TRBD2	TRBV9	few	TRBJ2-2	CASSVLLAGAGELFF	TGTGCCAGCAGCGTATTACTAGCGGGTGCCGGGGAGCTGTTTTTT
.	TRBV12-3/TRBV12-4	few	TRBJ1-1	CASGWAEAFF	TGTGCCAGCGGCTGGGCAGAAGCTTTCTTT
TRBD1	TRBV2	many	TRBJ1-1	CASTSPRTGNTEAFF	TGTGCCAGCACGAGCCCCCGGACAGGGAACACTGAAGCTTTCTTT
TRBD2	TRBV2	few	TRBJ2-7	CASSYAGGGQQYF	TGTGCCAGCAGCTACGCGGGGGGCGGGCAGCAGTACTTC
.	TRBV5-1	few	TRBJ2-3	CASISGAYTDTQYF	TGCGCCAGCATCTCAGGGGCGTACACAGATACGCAGTATTTT